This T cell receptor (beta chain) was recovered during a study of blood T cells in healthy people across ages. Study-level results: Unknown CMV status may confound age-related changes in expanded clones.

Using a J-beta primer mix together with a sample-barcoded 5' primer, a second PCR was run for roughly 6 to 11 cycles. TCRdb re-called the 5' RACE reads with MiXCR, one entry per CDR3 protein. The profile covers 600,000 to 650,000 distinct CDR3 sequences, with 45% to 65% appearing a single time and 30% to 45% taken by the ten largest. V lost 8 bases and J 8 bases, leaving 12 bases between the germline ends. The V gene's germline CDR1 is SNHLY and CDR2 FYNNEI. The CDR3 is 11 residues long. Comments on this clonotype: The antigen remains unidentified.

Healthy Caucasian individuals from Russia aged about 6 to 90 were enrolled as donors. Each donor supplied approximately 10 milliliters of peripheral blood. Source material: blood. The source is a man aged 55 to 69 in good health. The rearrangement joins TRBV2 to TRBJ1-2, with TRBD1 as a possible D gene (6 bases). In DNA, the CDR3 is TGTGCCAGCCGAGACAGGCACGGCTACACCTTC. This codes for CASRDRHGYTF.